A single sample is the source of the 8 T cell receptor beta chains below, sequenced in a study of graft-versus-host responses after intestinal transplantation. Using immunoSEQ multiplex PCR, the repertoire was profiled, and TCRdb retains in-frame clones only, with some absent. This sample yields approximately 74,000 clones, of which around 92% are seen a single time; 0.55% to 0.8% belongs to the top ten. The input for sequencing was PBMCs, taken 98 days after intestinal transplantation. These receptors were obtained from a human patient who received an intestinal transplant, so some T cells may come from the graft donor.

The genes are TRBV7-9 and TRBJ2-7, with D possibly being TRBD2 (5 bases). CDR3 length equals 14 residues. Germline V gives CDR1 SEHNR, CDR2 FQNEAQ (reference sequence). V dropped 5 bases and J dropped 3 bases, with 14 bases sitting between them. In nucleotides, the CDR3 is TGTGCCAGCAGCCCATACTCCGGGGACTACGAGCAGTACTTC. Translation: CASSPYSGDYEQYF.

The J gene is TRBJ2-2, the V gene TRBV10-2, with a possible D match to TRBD2 (6 bases). Trimming left V 7 bases short and J 1 base short, with 22 bases between. The CDR3 consists of 18 residues. The V gene's germline CDR1 is WSHSY and CDR2 SAAADI. The CDR3 loop reads CASTPPLPNSGNTGELFF. CDR3 sequence (DNA): TGCGCCAGCACCCCTCCCTTACCCAATAGCGGGAACACCGGGGAGCTGTTTTTT.

This chain joins TRBV4-1 and TRBJ2-1; 7 bases are shared with TRBD2. This CDR3 has 18 amino acids. Germline CDR1 MGHRA, CDR2 YSYEKL. J gave up 9 bases and V 0 bases, and 17 bases lay outside the gene matches. The CDR3 nucleotides are TGCGCCAGCAGCCAAGATTTCCCTGGGACTACCATAAGACCTGAGCAGTTCTTC. Translation: CASSQDFPGTTIRPEQFF.

The chain joins TRBV11-2 to TRBJ2-7; TRBD2 might be the D (6 bases). Germline values: CDR1 SGHAT, CDR2 FQNNGV. V was shortened by 4 bases and J by 3 bases, with 10 bases between the two germline ends. This CDR3 has 13 amino acids. CDR3 bases: TGTGCCAGCAGCTCGGGACTTAGCTACGAGCAGTACTTC. Translated, it gives CASSSGLSYEQYF.

This chain joins TRBV7-2 and TRBJ1-6, with D maybe TRBD1 (6 bases). V was shortened by 5 bases and J by 9 bases, with 11 bases between the two germline ends. CDR1 is SGHTA and CDR2 is FQGNSA in the germline V gene. The CDR3 is made up of 13 amino acids. The CDR3: CASSLQGSSPLHF. DNA for the CDR3: TGTGCCAGCAGCCTACAGGGCTCTTCACCCCTCCACTTT.

The rearrangement links TRBV2 to TRBJ2-3; 8 bases line up with TRBD2. Germline CDR1 and CDR2: SNHLY and FYNNEI. The CDR3 is 10 amino acids. After removal of 8 bases from V and 11 bases from J, the junction contained 3 bases not matched to a gene. CDR3 bases: TGTGCCAGCTTTAGCGGGGTGCAGTATTTT. As protein: CASFSGVQYF.

The chain carries TRBV27 and TRBJ2-4, with D tentatively TRBD2 (6 bases). The CDR3 runs 15 residues. The germline V gene encodes CDR1 MNHEY and CDR2 SMNVEV (reference sequence). Trimming removed 2 bases at V and 0 bases at J, with 8 bases between. The CDR3 sequence is CASSLGGLAKNIQYF. The CDR3 bases are TGTGCCAGCAGTTTAGGGGGACTAGCCAAAAACATTCAGTACTTC.

The chain joins TRBV6-5 to TRBJ2-7; D not resolved. Trimming shortened V by 6 bases and J by 5 bases, and 11 bases separated the two germline ends. This CDR3 has 12 amino acids. Germline V gene lookup returns CDR1 MNHEY and CDR2 SVGAGI. The CDR3: CASSPGRNEQYF. CDR3 coding DNA: TGTGCCAGCAGCCCCGGACGCAACGAGCAGTACTTC.